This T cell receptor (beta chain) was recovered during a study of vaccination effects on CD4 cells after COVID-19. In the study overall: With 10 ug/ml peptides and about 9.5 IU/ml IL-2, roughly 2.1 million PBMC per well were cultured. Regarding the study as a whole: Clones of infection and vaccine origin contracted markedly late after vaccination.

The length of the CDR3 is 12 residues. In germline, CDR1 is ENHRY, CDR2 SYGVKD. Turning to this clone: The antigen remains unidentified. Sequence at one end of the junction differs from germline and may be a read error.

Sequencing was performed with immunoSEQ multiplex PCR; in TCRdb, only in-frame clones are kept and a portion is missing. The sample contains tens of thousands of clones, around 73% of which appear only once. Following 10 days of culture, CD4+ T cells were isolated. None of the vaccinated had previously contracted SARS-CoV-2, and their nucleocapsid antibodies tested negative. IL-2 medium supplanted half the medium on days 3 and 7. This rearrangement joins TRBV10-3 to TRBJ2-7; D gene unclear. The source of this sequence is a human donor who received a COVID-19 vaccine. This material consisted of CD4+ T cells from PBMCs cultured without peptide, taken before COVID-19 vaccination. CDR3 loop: CAISDHRNEEYF. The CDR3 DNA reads TGTGCCATCAGTGACCACCGGAACGAGGAGTACTTC.